This is a list of T cell receptor beta chains from one sample in a study of STAT5B mutations in CD4+ large granular lymphocyte leukemia. The data were produced by immunoSEQ multiplex PCR, yet TCRdb's version contains in-frame clones alone and is incomplete. This sample has some 21,000 clones, with approximately 80% found just once. The sample taken for sequencing was CD4+ T cells from blood buffy coats. These receptors all come from a human donor in good health. The conserved cysteine and the conserved F or W are not part of the CDR3 here. Size is omitted from some rows. Given values are once, few, many or a class for expanded clones.

TRBV27	TRBJ2-2	.	ASSLLAGVAGELF
TRBV7-9	TRBJ2-7	.	ASSPTGGTGIYEQY
TRBV6-4	TRBJ2-7	.	ATRYYSSTYEQY
TRBV10-3	TRBJ2-2	.	AIRGPDTNTGELF
TRBV18	TRBJ2-2	once	ASSPPSSYTGELF
TRBV2	TRBJ2-5	.	ASSESSTKTQY
TRBV19	TRBJ1-1	.	ASHMWGQYGVEAF
TRBV15	TRBJ2-1	few	ATSSGLAWFSSLQTTGYNEQF
TRBV4-2	TRBJ2-7	.	ASSQEATGSYEQY
TRBV2	TRBJ2-7	.	ASTETGGSAGEQY
TRBV21-1	TRBJ2-1	.	ASRRGAGGPGSYNEQF
TRBV6-6	TRBJ1-2	few	ASCRDLDGYT
TRBV27	TRBJ2-3	.	ASSLSYSGLAGVADTQY
TRBV2	TRBJ1-2	.	ASSEAEGANGYT
TRBV2	TRBJ2-1	.	ASDPGQGAWDEQF
TRBV21-1	TRBJ2-4	.	ASSISPDRSRAKNIQY
TRBV6-1	TRBJ1-1	.	ASSEGLGQNMNTEAF
TRBV10-2	TRBJ2-7	.	ASIPGVGYEQY
TRBV2	TRBJ1-5	.	ASSRTGQGSQPQH
TRBV6-1	TRBJ2-5	.	ASSEGIGETQY
TRBV10-3	TRBJ1-1	few	AISETEQGVNTEAF
TRBV10-3	TRBJ1-5	.	AISADGQPQH
TRBV4-1	TRBJ1-6	.	ASSWSVVSPLH
TRBV6-5	TRBJ1-1	.	ASSLQGGFEAF
TRBV21-1	TRBJ2-7	.	ASSKILPCSYEQY
TRBV21-1	TRBJ1-1	.	ASSDPRGACYTEAF
TRBV6-6	TRBJ2-1	.	ASLGGVAMDNEQF
TRBV7-6	TRBJ2-5	.	ASSSGTGGQETQY
TRBV5-4	TRBJ2-1	.	ASSHPGQSYNEQF
TRBV7-9	TRBJ2-7	.	ASSLEHEQY
TRBV12-5	TRBJ2-3	.	ASGLSQGIDTQY
TRBV6-5	.	.	ASSYFGSDSYEQY
TRBV6-5	TRBJ2-2	.	ASSSLAGHTGELF
TRBV27	TRBJ2-5	.	ASSLWASGSFQETQY
TRBV11-2	TRBJ2-3	.	ASSLSGDRADTQY
TRBV7-2	TRBJ2-3	.	ASSALGTQY
TRBV28	TRBJ2-1	.	ASTDSSSYNEQF
TRBV5-1	TRBJ2-1	.	ASSLAPGGVLDEQF
TRBV25-1	TRBJ2-3	.	ASNVAGITDMQY
TRBV7-2	TRBJ2-5	.	ASSPDRAPQETQY
TRBV5-4	TRBJ1-1	.	ASSLSWQGGTEAF